The 20 T cell receptor beta chains presented below share a single source sample, sequenced in a study of T cell responses to AZD1222 COVID-19 vaccine. TCRdb's copy holds only in-frame clones and misses some; the assay was immunoSEQ multiplex PCR. The sample contains 150,000 to 200,000 clones, about nine tenths of which appear only once. The input for sequencing was peripheral blood, taken 28 days after the second AZD1222 dose. The receptor source for this set is an adult who received the AZD1222 COVID-19 vaccine.

The genes are TRBV28 and TRBJ1-2; tentative D call: TRBD1 (6 bases). V lost 2 bases to trimming and J lost 3 bases, with 7 bases between them. Germline-derived CDR1 and CDR2 are MDHEN and SYDVKM. The CDR3 has 13 amino acids. CDR3 bases: TGTGCCAGCAGTTTACGACAGGACTATGGCTACACCTTC. This sequence encodes CASSLRQDYGYTF.

This rearrangement joins TRBV7-9 to TRBJ2-7; TRBD2 might be the D (5 bases). Germline V gives CDR1 SEHNR, CDR2 FQNEAQ (reference sequence). The CDR3 sequence is 12 residues long. V was shortened by 5 bases and J by 3 bases, with 8 bases between the two germline ends. For the CDR3, the DNA is TGTGCCAGCAGCGGGAGAGACTACGAGCAGTACTTC. Its translation is CASSGRDYEQYF. Full variable domain (missing parts from reference TRBV7-9 and TRBJ2-7): DTGVSQNPRHKITKRGQNVTFRCDPISEHNRLYWYRQTLGQGPEFLTYFQNEAQLEKSRLLSDRFSAERPKGSFSTLEIQRTEQGDSAMYLCASSGRDYEQYFGPGTRLTVT.

This clone was counted a single time. Other DNA sequences in the same sample also yield this CDR3. The V gene is TRBV5-1, the J gene TRBJ1-1; D might be TRBD1 (6 bases). CDR1 is SGHRS and CDR2 is YFSETQ in the germline V gene. The CDR3 is 12 amino acids. Trimming left V 2 bases short and J 5 bases short, with 7 bases between. The CDR3 bases are TGCGCCAGCAGCTTCAGGGGAACTGAAGCTTTCTTT. As protein: CASSFRGTEAFF.

The CDR3 here is CASSMRGPNTEAFF. CDR3 bases: TGTGCCAGTAGTATGAGAGGACCGAACACTGAAGCTTTCTTT. V gene TRBV19 combines with J gene TRBJ1-1, with unresolved D. The CDR3 covers 14 residues. CDR1 and CDR2 (germline): LNHDA, SQIVND (reference sequence). V lost 3 bases, J lost 1 base, and 9 bases lay in between.

The chain couples TRBV19 to TRBJ1-4; 7 bases agree with TRBD1. This CDR3 has 14 amino acids. V lost 5 bases to trimming and J lost 6 bases; unmatched junction nucleotides: 6. CDR1 is LNHDA and CDR2 is SQIVND in the germline V gene (reference sequence). The CDR3: CASSVGTAYEKLFF. The CDR3 DNA reads as TGTGCCAGTAGTGTCGGGACAGCCTATGAAAAACTGTTTTTT.

V gene TRBV11-1 combines with J gene TRBJ2-3; 7 nucleotides agree with TRBD2. The CDR3 covers 15 residues. Trimming removed 4 bases from V and 1 base from J; junction bases left unmatched: 5. The germline V gene encodes CDR1 SGHAT and CDR2 FQDESV (reference sequence). The CDR3, as DNA: TGTGCCAGCAGCTGGGGGAGGGCTGGCACAGATACGCAGTATTTT. Translated: CASSWGRAGTDTQYF.

This chain links TRBV7-3 with TRBJ1-1, with D maybe TRBD1 (6 bases). CDR1 is SGHTA and CDR2 is FQGTGA in the germline V gene. This CDR3 has 15 residues. V gave up 5 bases and J gave up 1 base, with 14 bases separating them. CDR3 DNA: TGTGCCAGCAGCCCCCAGGGGCGGGGGAACACTGAAGCTTTCTTT. This sequence encodes CASSPQGRGNTEAFF.

This rearrangement joins TRBV18 to TRBJ2-7, with no clear D. Germline-derived CDR1 and CDR2 are KGHSH and LQKENI. The CDR3 covers 15 residues. V was shortened by 3 bases and J by 0 bases, with 12 bases between the two germline ends. DNA of the CDR3: TGTGCCAGCTCACCGCAAGCAGTCAACTCCTACGAGCAGTACTTC. This translates into CASSPQAVNSYEQYF.

The chain recombines TRBV3-1 (or the pseudogene TRBV3-2) with TRBJ2-7; D gene unclear. Germline V gene sequence: CDR1 LGHDT, CDR2 YNNKEL (reference sequence). This CDR3 region has 15 residues. Trimming cost V 4 bases and J 3 bases, with 16 bases left between them. DNA for the CDR3: TGTGCCAGCAGCCCCTCCTTTTCCCCCCTCTACGAGCAGTACTTC. This sequence encodes CASSPSFSPLYEQYF.

The genes are TRBV5-4 and TRBJ2-1; the D gene could be TRBD1 or TRBD2 (7 bases each). From germline, CDR1 is SGHNT and CDR2 YYREEE (reference sequence). The V and J ends lost 4 bases and 14 bases respectively, with 19 bases between them. CDR3 size: 13 residues. CDR3 sequence: CASSQGGLAEKFF. The CDR3 DNA is TGTGCCAGCAGCCAGGGGGGGCTAGCCGAGAAGTTCTTC. Looking up the rest from reference TRBV5-4 and TRBJ2-1 gives the full variable domain: ETGVTQSPTHLIKTRGQQVTLRCSSQSGHNTVSWYQQALGQGPQFIFQYYREEENGRGNFPPRFSGLQFPNYSSELNVNALELDDSALYLCASSQGGLAEKFFGPGTRLTVL.

This clone was seen a handful of times. The V call is TRBV6-5, the J call TRBJ1-6; TRBD1 agrees at 9 bases. This CDR3 comprises 14 residues. V lost 7 bases, J lost 11 bases, and 9 bases stayed unmatched. Germline V gene data show CDR1 as MNHEY and CDR2 as SVGAGI. In DNA form, the CDR3 reads TGTGCCAGCACTCGACAGGGGGTCGGGCCACCCCTCCACTTT. It yields the protein CASTRQGVGPPLHF.

The chain carries TRBV18 and TRBJ1-1, with D possibly TRBD1 on 6 matching bases. The length of the CDR3 is 15 residues. The germline gives CDR1 KGHSH, CDR2 LQKENI. The germline V and J ends were trimmed by 1 base and 6 bases, with 15 bases remaining between them. As DNA, the CDR3 is TGTGCCAGCTCACCACTAGTTTTACAGGGCCCTGAAGCTTTCTTT. Translating gives CASSPLVLQGPEAFF.

The chain has TRBV3-1 (or the pseudogene TRBV3-2) and TRBJ1-2; 8 nucleotides agree with TRBD1. J was trimmed by 4 bases and V by 6 bases; bases with no gene match: 4. This CDR3 region has 13 residues. Germline V gene lookup returns CDR1 LGHDT and CDR2 YNNKEL (reference sequence). This chain's CDR3 is CASRPTGAYGYTF. The CDR3 nucleotides read TGTGCCAGCAGACCGACAGGGGCCTATGGCTACACCTTC.

The V gene is TRBV11-1, the J gene TRBJ1-6, with D tentatively TRBD1 (5 bases). CDR1 is SGHAT and CDR2 is FQDESV in the germline V gene (reference sequence). The CDR3 is made up of 15 amino acids. Trimming removed 2 bases at V and 9 bases at J, with 14 bases between. CDR3 DNA sequence: TGTGCCAGCAGCTTAATCAGGGATCCGAGTTCACCCCTCCACTTT. Protein sequence: CASSLIRDPSSPLHF.

The chain carries TRBV7-9 and TRBJ2-5, with 8 nucleotides matching TRBD1. CDR1 and CDR2 (germline): SEHNR, FQNEAQ (reference sequence). V gave up 5 bases and J gave up 1 base; unmatched junction bases: 9. CDR3 length: 16 residues. The CDR3: CASSGLGQGPQETQYF. CDR3 nucleotide sequence: TGTGCCAGCAGCGGCCTAGGACAGGGACCCCAAGAGACCCAGTACTTC.

The chain employs TRBV7-2 and TRBJ2-7; 8 bases agree with TRBD2. V gave up 6 bases and J gave up 1 base; unmatched junction bases: 5. Germline-derived CDR1 and CDR2 are SGHTA and FQGNSA. The CDR3 spans 14 residues. This CDR3 is CASRSPGGSYEQYF. The CDR3 nucleotides are TGTGCCAGCAGATCTCCGGGAGGGTCCTACGAGCAGTACTTC.

The chain uses TRBV28 and TRBJ1-5, with TRBD1 as a possible D gene (5 bases). The V and J ends lost 7 bases and 2 bases respectively, with 15 bases between them. In germline, CDR1 is MDHEN, CDR2 SYDVKM. The CDR3 consists of 15 residues. CDR3 coding DNA: TGTGCCAGCACCAACCCGATGGGGCGCAATCAGCCCCAGCATTTT. It codes for CASTNPMGRNQPQHF.

V usage is TRBV4-2 and J usage is TRBJ1-2; D not resolved. The CDR3 totals 14 residues. V was trimmed by 3 bases and J by 4 bases, leaving 12 bases between them. The germline gives CDR1 LGHNA, CDR2 YNFKEQ. The CDR3 protein is CASSHPGPSYGYTF. The CDR3 DNA is TGTGCCAGCAGCCATCCCGGGCCGAGCTATGGCTACACCTTC.

V usage is TRBV3-1 (or the pseudogene TRBV3-2) and J usage is TRBJ2-1; D uncertain. Trimming removed 1 base at V and 7 bases at J, with 8 bases between. The CDR3 has 13 amino acids. Germline V CDR1 and CDR2: LGHDT, YNNKEL (reference sequence). The CDR3 nucleotides are TGTGCCAGCAGCCAAGTGTCCCCGAATGAGCAGTTCTTC. This encodes CASSQVSPNEQFF.

V usage is TRBV27 and J usage is TRBJ1-5; TRBD1 matches at 8 bases. Germline V gene data show CDR1 as MNHEY and CDR2 as SMNVEV (reference sequence). Trimming cost V 5 bases and J 9 bases; bases outside gene matches: 12. The CDR3 is made up of 15 amino acids. CDR3 in DNA: TGTGCCAGCAGTCCCTGGACAGGGACCCTGTGGCCCCAGCATTTT. As protein: CASSPWTGTLWPQHF.